Included here is one T cell receptor beta chain sequence, with context. Its antigen is still unknown. This specimen belongs to a study of radiation and T cells in renal cell carcinoma. General study points: Compared with controls, irradiated tumors showed greater TCR clonality.

CDR1 is SNHLY, CDR2 FYNNEI, per germline. The CDR3 is made up of 15 amino acids. TCRdb's copy holds only in-frame clones and misses some; the assay was immunoSEQ multiplex PCR. The data contain about 16,000 clones, 58% of them singletons. The treatment: treatment-naive control, cytoreductive nephrectomy. Control tumors came from treatment-naive patients without prior radiation. This renal cell carcinoma was of the clear cell type. The receptor was isolated from a middle-aged man with renal cell carcinoma. The V call is TRBV2, the J call TRBJ2-5; 9 bases map to TRBD1. TRBJ2-7 matches the DNA end more closely, so the J call is doubtful. The sample here was tumor tissue, taken from a patient whose treatment was nephrectomy without radiotherapy. The CDR3: CASSPNTGGPYEQYF. In DNA, the CDR3 is TGTGCCAGCAGTCCCAACACAGGGGGCCCCTACGAGCAGTACTTC.